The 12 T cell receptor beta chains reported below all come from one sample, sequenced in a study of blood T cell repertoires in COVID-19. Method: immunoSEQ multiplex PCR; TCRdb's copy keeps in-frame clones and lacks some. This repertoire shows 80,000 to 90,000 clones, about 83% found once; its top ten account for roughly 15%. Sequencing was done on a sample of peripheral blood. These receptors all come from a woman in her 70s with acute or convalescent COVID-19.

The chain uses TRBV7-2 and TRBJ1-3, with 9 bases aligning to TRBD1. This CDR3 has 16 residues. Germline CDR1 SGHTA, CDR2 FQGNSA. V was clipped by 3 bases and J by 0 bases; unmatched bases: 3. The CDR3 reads CASSLGDRASGNTIYF. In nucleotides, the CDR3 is TGTGCCAGCAGCTTGGGGGACAGGGCCTCTGGAAACACCATATATTTT.

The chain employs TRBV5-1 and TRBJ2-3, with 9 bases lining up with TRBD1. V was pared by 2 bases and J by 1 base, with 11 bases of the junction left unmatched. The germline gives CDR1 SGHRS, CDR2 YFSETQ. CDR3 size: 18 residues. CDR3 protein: CASSFGTERTGGTDTQYF. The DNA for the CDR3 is TGCGCCAGCAGCTTTGGGACCGAACGGACAGGGGGCACAGATACGCAGTATTTT.

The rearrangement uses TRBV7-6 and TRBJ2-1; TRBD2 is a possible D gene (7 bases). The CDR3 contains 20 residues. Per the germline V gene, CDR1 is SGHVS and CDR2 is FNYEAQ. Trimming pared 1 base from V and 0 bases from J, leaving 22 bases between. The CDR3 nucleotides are TGTGCCAGCAGCTTAGTGTCGGGCGGGGGCCGCCTTAGCTCCTACAATGAGCAGTTCTTC. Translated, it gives CASSLVSGGGRLSSYNEQFF.

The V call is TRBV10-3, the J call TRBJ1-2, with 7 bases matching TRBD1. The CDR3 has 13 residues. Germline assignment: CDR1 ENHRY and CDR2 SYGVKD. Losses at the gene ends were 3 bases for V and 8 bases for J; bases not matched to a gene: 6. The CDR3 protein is CAISDRGAWGYTF. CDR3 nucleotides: TGTGCCATCAGTGACAGGGGGGCCTGGGGCTACACCTTC.

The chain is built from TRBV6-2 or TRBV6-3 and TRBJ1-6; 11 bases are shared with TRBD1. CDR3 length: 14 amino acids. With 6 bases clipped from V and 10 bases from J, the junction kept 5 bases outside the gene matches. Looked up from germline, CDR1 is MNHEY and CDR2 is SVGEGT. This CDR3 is CASSPDRGRSPLHF. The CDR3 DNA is TGTGCCAGCAGCCCGGACAGGGGGCGATCACCCCTCCACTTT.

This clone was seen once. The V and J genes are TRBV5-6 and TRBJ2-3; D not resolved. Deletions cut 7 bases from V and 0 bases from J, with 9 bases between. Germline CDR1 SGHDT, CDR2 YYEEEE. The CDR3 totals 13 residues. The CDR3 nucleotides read TGTGCCAGCCAACTCTATAGCACAGATACGCAGTATTTT. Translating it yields CASQLYSTDTQYF.

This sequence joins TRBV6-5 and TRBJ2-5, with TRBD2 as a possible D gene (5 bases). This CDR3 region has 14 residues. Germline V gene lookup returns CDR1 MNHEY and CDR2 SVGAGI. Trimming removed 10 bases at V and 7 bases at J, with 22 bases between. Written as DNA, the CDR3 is TGTGCCACCTTACCCGTGAGGGCCCTGGGGACCCAGTACTTC. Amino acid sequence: CATLPVRALGTQYF.

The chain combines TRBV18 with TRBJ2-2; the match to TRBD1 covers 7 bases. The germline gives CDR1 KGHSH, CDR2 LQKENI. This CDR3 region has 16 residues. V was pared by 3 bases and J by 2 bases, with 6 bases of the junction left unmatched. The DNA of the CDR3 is TGTGCCAGCTCACCGTCCGGGACAGTAAACACCGGGGAGCTGTTTTTT. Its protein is CASSPSGTVNTGELFF.

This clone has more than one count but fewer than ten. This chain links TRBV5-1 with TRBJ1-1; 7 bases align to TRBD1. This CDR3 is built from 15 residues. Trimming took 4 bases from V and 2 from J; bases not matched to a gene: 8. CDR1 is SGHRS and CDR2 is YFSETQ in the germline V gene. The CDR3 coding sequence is TGCGCCAGCAGCAGCAGGACAGGACACAACACTGAAGCTTTCTTT. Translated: CASSSRTGHNTEAFF.

The CDR3 protein is CASSHELVSYEQYV. The CDR3 nucleotides are TGTGCCAGCAGTCATGAACTAGTTTCCTACGAGCAGTACGTC. V usage is TRBV11-2 and J usage is TRBJ2-7; perhaps TRBD2 as D (5 bases). The CDR3 length is 14 residues. Trimming took 6 bases from V and 1 from J, leaving 13 bases between them. Germline lookup yields CDR1 SGHAT and CDR2 FQNNGV.

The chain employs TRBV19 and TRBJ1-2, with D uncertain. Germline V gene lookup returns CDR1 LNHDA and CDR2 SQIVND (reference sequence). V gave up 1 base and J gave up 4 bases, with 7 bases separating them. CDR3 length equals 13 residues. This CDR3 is CASSIANSYGYTF. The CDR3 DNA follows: TGTGCCAGTAGTATAGCAAACAGCTATGGCTACACCTTC.

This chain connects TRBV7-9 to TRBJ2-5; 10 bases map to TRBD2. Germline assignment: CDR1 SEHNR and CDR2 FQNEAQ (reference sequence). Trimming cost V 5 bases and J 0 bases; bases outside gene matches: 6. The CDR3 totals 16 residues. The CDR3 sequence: CASSRLAGENQETQYF. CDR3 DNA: TGTGCCAGCAGCCGACTAGCGGGCGAAAACCAAGAGACCCAGTACTTC.